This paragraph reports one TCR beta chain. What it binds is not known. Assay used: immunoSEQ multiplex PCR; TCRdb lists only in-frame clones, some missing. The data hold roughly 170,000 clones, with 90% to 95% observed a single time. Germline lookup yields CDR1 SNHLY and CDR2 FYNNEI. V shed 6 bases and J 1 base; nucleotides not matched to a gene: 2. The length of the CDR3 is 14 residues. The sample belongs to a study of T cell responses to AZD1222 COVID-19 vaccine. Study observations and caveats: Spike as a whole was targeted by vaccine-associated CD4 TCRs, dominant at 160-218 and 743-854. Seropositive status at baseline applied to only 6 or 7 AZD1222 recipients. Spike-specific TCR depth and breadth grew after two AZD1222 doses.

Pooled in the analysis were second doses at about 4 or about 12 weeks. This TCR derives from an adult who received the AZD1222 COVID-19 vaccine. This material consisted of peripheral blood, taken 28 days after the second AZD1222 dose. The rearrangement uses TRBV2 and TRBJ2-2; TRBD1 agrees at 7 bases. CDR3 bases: TGTGCCAGCAGGGGGACAGTGAACACCGGGGAGCTGTTTTTT. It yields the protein CASRGTVNTGELFF.